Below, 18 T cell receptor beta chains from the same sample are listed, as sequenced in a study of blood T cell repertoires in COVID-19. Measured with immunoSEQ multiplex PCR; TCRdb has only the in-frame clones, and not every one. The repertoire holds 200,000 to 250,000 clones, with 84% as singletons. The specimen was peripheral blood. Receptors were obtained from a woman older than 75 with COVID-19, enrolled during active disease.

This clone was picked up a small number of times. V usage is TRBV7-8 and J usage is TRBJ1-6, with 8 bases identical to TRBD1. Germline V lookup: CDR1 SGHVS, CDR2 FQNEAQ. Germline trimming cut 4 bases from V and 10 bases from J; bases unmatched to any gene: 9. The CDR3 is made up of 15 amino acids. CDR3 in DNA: TGTGCCAGCAGCTCGCCTGTACAGGGGGAATCACCCCTCCACTTT. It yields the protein CASSSPVQGESPLHF.

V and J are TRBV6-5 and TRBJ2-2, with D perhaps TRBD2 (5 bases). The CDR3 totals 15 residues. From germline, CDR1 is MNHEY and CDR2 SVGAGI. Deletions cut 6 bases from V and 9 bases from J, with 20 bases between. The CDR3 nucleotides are TGTGCCAGCAGGCCACCTCTGGGGAGTTTCCGGGAGCTGTTTTTT. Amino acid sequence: CASRPPLGSFRELFF.

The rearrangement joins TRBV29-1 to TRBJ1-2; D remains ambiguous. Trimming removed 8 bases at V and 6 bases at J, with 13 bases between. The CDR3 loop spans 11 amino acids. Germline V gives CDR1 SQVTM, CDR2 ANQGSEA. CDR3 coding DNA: TGCAGCCCGAGACCCGAGGATGGCTACACCTTC. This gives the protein CSPRPEDGYTF.

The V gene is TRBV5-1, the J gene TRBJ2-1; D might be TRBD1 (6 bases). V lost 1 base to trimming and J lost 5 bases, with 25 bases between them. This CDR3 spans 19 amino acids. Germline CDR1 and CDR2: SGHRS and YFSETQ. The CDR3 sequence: CASSLYGQGLFSGNNEQFF. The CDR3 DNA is TGCGCCAGCAGCTTGTACGGCCAGGGGTTGTTTTCGGGGAACAATGAGCAGTTCTTC.

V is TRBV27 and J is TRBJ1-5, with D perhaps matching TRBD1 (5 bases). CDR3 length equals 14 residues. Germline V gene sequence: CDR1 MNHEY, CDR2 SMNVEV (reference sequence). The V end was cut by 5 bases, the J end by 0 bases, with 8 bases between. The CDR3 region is CASSPGYSNQPQHF. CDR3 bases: TGTGCCAGCAGTCCAGGGTATAGCAATCAGCCCCAGCATTTT.

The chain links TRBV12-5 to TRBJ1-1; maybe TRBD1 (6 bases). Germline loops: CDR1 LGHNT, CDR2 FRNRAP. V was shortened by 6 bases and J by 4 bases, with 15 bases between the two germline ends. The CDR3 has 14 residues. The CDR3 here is CASGLDQGSTEAFF. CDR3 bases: TGTGCTAGTGGACTTGATCAGGGGAGCACTGAAGCTTTCTTT.

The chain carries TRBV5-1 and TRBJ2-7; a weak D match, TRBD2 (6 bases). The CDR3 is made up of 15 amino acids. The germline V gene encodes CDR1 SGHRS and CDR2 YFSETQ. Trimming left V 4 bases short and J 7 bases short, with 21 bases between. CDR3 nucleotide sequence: TGCGCCAGCAGCCAACCATCGGGGGATAAATGGGAGCAGTACTTC. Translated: CASSQPSGDKWEQYF.

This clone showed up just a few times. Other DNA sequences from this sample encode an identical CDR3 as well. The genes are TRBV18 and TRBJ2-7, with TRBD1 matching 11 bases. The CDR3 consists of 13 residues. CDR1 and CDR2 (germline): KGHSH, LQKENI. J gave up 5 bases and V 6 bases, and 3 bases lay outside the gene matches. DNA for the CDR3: TGTGCCAGCTCTCCGGGACAGGGGGACGAGCAGTACTTC. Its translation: CASSPGQGDEQYF.

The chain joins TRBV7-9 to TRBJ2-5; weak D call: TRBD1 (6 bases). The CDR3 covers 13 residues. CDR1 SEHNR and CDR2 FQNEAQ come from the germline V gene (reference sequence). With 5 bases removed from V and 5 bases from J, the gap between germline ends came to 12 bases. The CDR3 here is CASSQQGSETQYF. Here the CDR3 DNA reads TGTGCCAGCAGCCAACAGGGCTCGGAGACCCAGTACTTC.

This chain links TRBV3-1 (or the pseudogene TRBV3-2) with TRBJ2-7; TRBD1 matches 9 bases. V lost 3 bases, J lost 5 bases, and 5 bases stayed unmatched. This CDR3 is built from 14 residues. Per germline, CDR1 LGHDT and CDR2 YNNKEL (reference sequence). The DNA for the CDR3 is TGTGCCAGCAGCCAGGGGACAGGGTTGAACGAGCAGTACTTC. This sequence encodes CASSQGTGLNEQYF.

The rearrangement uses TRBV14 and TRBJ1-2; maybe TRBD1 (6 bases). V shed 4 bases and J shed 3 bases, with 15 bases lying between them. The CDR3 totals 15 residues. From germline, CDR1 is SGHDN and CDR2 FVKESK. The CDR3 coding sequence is TGTGCCAGCAGCCGGGCCGGGTCAGGGGACTATGGCTACACCTTC. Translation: CASSRAGSGDYGYTF. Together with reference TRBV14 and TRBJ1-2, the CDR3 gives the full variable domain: EAGVTQFPSHSVIEKGQTVTLRCDPISGHDNLYWYRRVMGKEIKFLLHFVKESKQDESGMPNNRFLAERTGGTYSTLKVQPAELEDSGVYFCASSRAGSGDYGYTFGSGTRLTVV.

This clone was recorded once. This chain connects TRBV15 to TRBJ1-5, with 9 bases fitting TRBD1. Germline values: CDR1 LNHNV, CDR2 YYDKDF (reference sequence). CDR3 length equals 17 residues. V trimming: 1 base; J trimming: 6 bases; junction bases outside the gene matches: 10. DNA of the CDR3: TGTGCCACCAGCAGAGGCGGGACAGGGAGATTGGGTCAGCCCCAGCATTTT. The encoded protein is CATSRGGTGRLGQPQHF.

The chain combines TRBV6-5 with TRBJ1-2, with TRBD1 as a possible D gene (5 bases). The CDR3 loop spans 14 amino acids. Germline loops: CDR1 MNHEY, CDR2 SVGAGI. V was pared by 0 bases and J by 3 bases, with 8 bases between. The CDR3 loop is CASSYSQGYYGYTF. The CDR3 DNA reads TGTGCCAGCAGTTACTCTCAGGGCTACTATGGCTACACCTTC.

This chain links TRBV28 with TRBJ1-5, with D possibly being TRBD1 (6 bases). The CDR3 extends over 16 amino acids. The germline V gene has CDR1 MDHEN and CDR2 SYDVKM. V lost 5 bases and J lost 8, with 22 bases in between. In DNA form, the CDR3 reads TGTGCCAGCAGTAACTCAGGGGCCTCGGGTGCTAAGCCCCAGCATTTT. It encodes CASSNSGASGAKPQHF.

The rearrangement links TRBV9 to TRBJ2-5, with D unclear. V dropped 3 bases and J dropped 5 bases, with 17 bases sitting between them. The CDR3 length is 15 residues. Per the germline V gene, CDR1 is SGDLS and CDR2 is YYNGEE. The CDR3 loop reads CASSATGNWWETQYF. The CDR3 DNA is TGTGCCAGCAGCGCAACCGGTAACTGGTGGGAGACCCAGTACTTC.

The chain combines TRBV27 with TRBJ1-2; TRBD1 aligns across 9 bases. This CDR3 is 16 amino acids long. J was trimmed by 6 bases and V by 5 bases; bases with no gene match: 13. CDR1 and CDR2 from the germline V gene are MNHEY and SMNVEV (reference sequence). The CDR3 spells CASSRRSSGQGDGYTF. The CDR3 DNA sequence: TGTGCCAGCAGTCGCCGGAGCTCGGGACAGGGAGATGGCTACACCTTC.

CDR3 in amino acids: CASSPLAGSRADTQYF. CDR3 bases: TGTGCCAGCAGCCCGCTAGCGGGGTCCCGCGCAGATACGCAGTATTTT. V gene TRBV7-3 combines with J gene TRBJ2-3; 9 bases agree with TRBD2. V lost 5 bases and J lost 4; bases outside the gene matches: 10. Germline assignment: CDR1 SGHTA and CDR2 FQGTGA. This CDR3 has 16 amino acids. The whole variable domain, remainder taken from reference TRBV7-3 and TRBJ2-3, is GAGVSQTPSNKVTEKGKYVELRCDPISGHTALYWYRQSLGQGPEFLIYFQGTGAADDSGLPNDRFFAVRPEGSVSTLKIQRTERGDSAVYLCASSPLAGSRADTQYFGPGTRLTVL.

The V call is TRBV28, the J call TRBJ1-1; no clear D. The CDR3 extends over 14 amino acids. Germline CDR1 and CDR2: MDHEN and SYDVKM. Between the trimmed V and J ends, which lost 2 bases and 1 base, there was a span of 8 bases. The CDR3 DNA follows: TGTGCCAGCAGTTTAATATCGAGGAACACTGAAGCTTTCTTT. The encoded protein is CASSLISRNTEAFF.